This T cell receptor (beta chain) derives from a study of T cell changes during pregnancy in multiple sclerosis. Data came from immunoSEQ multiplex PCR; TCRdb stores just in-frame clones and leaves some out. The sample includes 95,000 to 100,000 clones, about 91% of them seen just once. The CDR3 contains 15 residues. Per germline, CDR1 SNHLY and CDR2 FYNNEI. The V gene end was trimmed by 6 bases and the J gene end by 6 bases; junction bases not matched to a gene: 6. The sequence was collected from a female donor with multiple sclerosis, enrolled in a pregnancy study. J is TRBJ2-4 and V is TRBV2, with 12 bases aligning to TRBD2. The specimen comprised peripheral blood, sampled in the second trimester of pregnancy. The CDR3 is CASRAGLAGLNIQYF. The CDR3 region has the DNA TGTGCCAGCAGGGCCGGACTAGCGGGATTAAACATTCAGTACTTC. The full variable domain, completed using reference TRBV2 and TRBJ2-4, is EPEVTQTPSHQVTQMGQEVILRCVPISNHLYFYWYRQILGQKVEFLVSFYNNEISEKSEIFDDQFSVERPDGSNFTLKIRSTKLEDSAMYFCASRAGLAGLNIQYFGAGTRLSVL.